These T cell receptor beta chains were read from a single sample in a study of identical twins. TCRdb used MiXCR to reprocess the 5' RACE reads, holding one entry per CDR3 protein. This sample has under 300,000 distinct CDR3 sequences; over 11% occur once, and the top ten carry around 9.5%. The sample was memory (CD45RO+) T cells sorted from blood. Every receptor here comes from a woman under 30 in good health. Both conserved end residues are part of each CDR3. D genes are given only for firm matches. The size of a clone is reported for some rows only, either as once, few or many, or as a class for expanded clones.

TRBD2,TRBV20-1,TRBJ2-3,few,CSAKKTSGRTPDTQYF,TGCAGTGCTAAGAAGACTAGCGGGAGAACCCCAGATACGCAGTATTTT
TRBD2,TRBV20-1,TRBJ2-5,few,CSVNSGSRETQYF,TGCAGTGTTAATAGCGGGAGTCGAGAGACCCAGTACTTC
TRBD1,TRBV29-1,TRBJ1-2,NA,CSVDRGQGYGYTF,TGCAGCGTTGATCGCGGACAGGGCTATGGCTACACCTTC
NA,TRBV12-3/TRBV12-4,TRBJ2-7,NA,CASSLVSGTLYYEQYF,TGTGCCAGCAGTTTAGTTAGCGGAACCCTTTACTACGAGCAGTACTTC
TRBD1,TRBV4-1,TRBJ2-5,NA,CASSHLTPGQGETQYF,TGCGCCAGCAGCCACTTAACACCGGGACAGGGGGAGACCCAGTACTTC
TRBD1,TRBV24-1,TRBJ2-1,few,CATSDEGDRGGEQFF,TGTGCCACCAGTGATGAGGGGGACAGGGGGGGTGAGCAGTTCTTC
NA,TRBV6-2/TRBV6-3,TRBJ2-7,few,CASNAEFLSYEQYF,TGTGCCAGCAACGCTGAGTTCCTCTCCTACGAGCAGTACTTC
NA,TRBV6-6,TRBJ2-7,few,CASRRSGNEQYF,TGTGCCAGCAGGAGATCAGGGAACGAGCAGTACTTC
NA,TRBV7-2,TRBJ2-7,NA,CASSLETSYEQYF,TGTGCCAGCAGCTTAGAAACGTCCTACGAGCAGTACTTC
TRBD2,TRBV5-1,TRBJ2-7,few,CASSWGTSGREEQYF,TGCGCCAGCAGCTGGGGGACTAGCGGGAGGGAAGAGCAGTACTTC
TRBD2,TRBV6-5,TRBJ2-2,NA,CASSYSIAGGTGELFF,TGTGCCAGCAGTTACTCGATTGCGGGGGGCACCGGGGAGCTGTTTTTT
TRBD2,TRBV5-1,TRBJ2-1,many,CASSPTSGSNEQFF,TGCGCCAGCAGCCCGACTAGCGGGAGCAATGAGCAGTTCTTC
NA,TRBV10-3,TRBJ1-2,many,CAISDWGNNYGYTF,TGTGCCATCAGTGATTGGGGTAATAACTATGGCTACACCTTC
NA,TRBV27,TRBJ1-5,few,CASSLSGEYQPQHF,TGTGCCAGCAGTTTATCAGGGGAGTATCAGCCCCAGCATTTT